This TCR beta chain is from a study of T cells expressing NK-cell markers. Looking at the study overall: Eight donors were sequenced, seven testing HCMV-seropositive and one testing seronegative. Findings of the study overall: For about 6 donors, the dominant NKG2C+ clonotypes made up 1.0-7.0% of their CD8+ T cells.

TCR beta libraries carry UMIs added by 5'RACE template switching. Reanalyzing the 5' RACE reads, TCRdb keeps one entry per CDR3 protein, without DNA. The data show about 380,000 distinct CDR3 sequences, and the top ten clones hold 5% to 5.5%. As concerns this clonotype: The antigen is not known.

The CDR3 is 17 residues long. Germline V gives CDR1 MNHEY, CDR2 SVGEGT. The clonotype comes from a man aged 18-70 years in good health. The material sequenced was blood T cells: a sorted CD56 or NKG2C T cell subset, CD4+ or CD8+ T cells, or bulk PBMC T cells (not recorded which). This chain uses TRBV6-2 or TRBV6-3 with TRBJ1-5. Here the CDR3 reads CASSYSSGESSNQPQHF.